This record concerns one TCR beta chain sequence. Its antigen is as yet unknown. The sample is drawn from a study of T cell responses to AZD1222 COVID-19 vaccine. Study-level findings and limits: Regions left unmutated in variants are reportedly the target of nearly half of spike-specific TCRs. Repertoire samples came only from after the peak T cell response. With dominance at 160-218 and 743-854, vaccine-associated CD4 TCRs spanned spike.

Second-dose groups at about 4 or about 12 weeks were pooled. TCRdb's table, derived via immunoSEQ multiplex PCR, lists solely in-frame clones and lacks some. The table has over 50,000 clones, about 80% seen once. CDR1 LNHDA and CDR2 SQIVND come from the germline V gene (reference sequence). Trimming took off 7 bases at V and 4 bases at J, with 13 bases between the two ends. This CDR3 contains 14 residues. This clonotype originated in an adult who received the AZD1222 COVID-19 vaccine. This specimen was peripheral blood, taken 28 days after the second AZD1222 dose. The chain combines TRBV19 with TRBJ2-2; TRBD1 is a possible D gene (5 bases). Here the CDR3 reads CASNGLGPTGELFF. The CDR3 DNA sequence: TGTGCCAGTAATGGGTTGGGGCCCACCGGGGAGCTGTTTTTT.